A selection of T cell receptor beta chains follows, all from one sample in a study of cytomegalovirus exposure and HLA in healthy donors. The protocol was immunoSEQ multiplex PCR, while the TCRdb copy is restricted to in-frame clones and leaves out a portion. This sample yields about 140,000 clones, of which approximately 72% are seen a single time; 6.5% belongs to the top ten. The sequencing sample was made of PBMCs. All receptors derive from a woman aged 55 to 70 in good health and CMV-seronegative. Both conserved end residues are part of each CDR3. Fields, in order: D gene, clone size, J gene, V gene, CDR3 DNA, CDR3 protein. A D gene is named only where the DNA matches it firmly. Clone size is stated in some rows and not others, as once, few, many or a class when expanded.

d_call: TRBD2; clone_size: NA; j_call: TRBJ2-3; v_call: TRBV18; cdr3_nt: TGTGCCAGCTCGCTGCGAGGGCCTAGCGGGGGCCTGACAATCACAGATACGCAGTATTTT; cdr3_aa: CASSLRGPSGGLTITDTQYF
d_call: NA; clone_size: NA; j_call: TRBJ2-7; v_call: TRBV2; cdr3_nt: TGTGCCAGCGGGAGAGACTACGAGCAGTACTTC; cdr3_aa: CASGRDYEQYF
d_call: NA; clone_size: NA; j_call: TRBJ1-4; v_call: TRBV5-1; cdr3_nt: TGCGCCAGCAGCTCGGGATACAGGGCAACTAATGAAAAACTGTTTTTT; cdr3_aa: CASSSGYRATNEKLFF
d_call: NA; clone_size: NA; j_call: TRBJ1-2; v_call: TRBV19; cdr3_nt: TGTGCCAGTAGTACAACAGGGTCTTCGGGTGGCTACACCTTC; cdr3_aa: CASSTTGSSGGYTF
d_call: TRBD1; clone_size: NA; j_call: TRBJ1-1; v_call: TRBV7-8; cdr3_nt: TGTGCCAGCAGCTTGGACAGGGGCACTGAAGCTTTCTTT; cdr3_aa: CASSLDRGTEAFF
d_call: TRBD1; clone_size: few; j_call: TRBJ1-5; v_call: TRBV19; cdr3_nt: TGTGCCAGTAGTATTGAGGACAGGGGGGAGCCCCAGCATTTT; cdr3_aa: CASSIEDRGEPQHF
d_call: TRBD1; clone_size: NA; j_call: TRBJ1-2; v_call: TRBV6-1; cdr3_nt: TGTGCCAGCAGGGACAGGGCCCCTAACTATGGCTACACCTTC; cdr3_aa: CASRDRAPNYGYTF
d_call: NA; clone_size: NA; j_call: TRBJ1-6; v_call: TRBV18; cdr3_nt: TGTGCCAGCTCACCTCTTGGGGCTACACCTGTTGGTTCACCCCTCCACTTT; cdr3_aa: CASSPLGATPVGSPLHF
d_call: NA; clone_size: NA; j_call: TRBJ2-7; v_call: TRBV6-5; cdr3_nt: TGTGCCAGCAGCGGGACACGCACCTACGAGCAGTACTTC; cdr3_aa: CASSGTRTYEQYF
d_call: TRBD1; clone_size: few; j_call: TRBJ1-2; v_call: TRBV28; cdr3_nt: TGTGCCAGCAGTTTAGCGACAGGGGGCTACACCTTC; cdr3_aa: CASSLATGGYTF
d_call: TRBD2; clone_size: NA; j_call: TRBJ2-1; v_call: TRBV7-2; cdr3_nt: TGTGCCAGCAGCTTAAGGGGACTAGCGGGGGGAACCAATGAGCAGTTCTTC; cdr3_aa: CASSLRGLAGGTNEQFF
d_call: NA; clone_size: few; j_call: TRBJ2-7; v_call: TRBV5-8; cdr3_nt: TGTGCCAGCGAGGGTCTTTCCTACGAGCAGTACTTC; cdr3_aa: CASEGLSYEQYF
d_call: TRBD2; clone_size: NA; j_call: TRBJ2-1; v_call: TRBV7-2; cdr3_nt: TGTGCCAGCAGCTTAAGGCTAGCGGGAGGTAATAAGCGGGAGCAGTTCTTC; cdr3_aa: CASSLRLAGGNKREQFF
d_call: NA; clone_size: few; j_call: TRBJ2-5; v_call: TRBV5-4; cdr3_nt: TGTGCCAGCAGCTTGCCTCCCGGGAGCGGGGAGACCCAGTACTTC; cdr3_aa: CASSLPPGSGETQYF
d_call: TRBD2; clone_size: NA; j_call: TRBJ2-1; v_call: TRBV7-6; cdr3_nt: TGTGCCAGCAGCTTAGATGCTAGCGGGGGGACCATGAGGTCCTACAATGAGCAGTTCTTC; cdr3_aa: CASSLDASGGTMRSYNEQFF
d_call: NA; clone_size: few; j_call: TRBJ1-5; v_call: TRBV21-1; cdr3_nt: TGTGCCAGCAGACGACAGGGGGCCTATAGCAATCAGCCCCAGCATTTT; cdr3_aa: CASRRQGAYSNQPQHF
d_call: TRBD2; clone_size: NA; j_call: TRBJ2-1; v_call: TRBV10-3; cdr3_nt: TGTGCCATCAGGGATCCGGGACTAGCGGGAGTTAATGAGCAGTTCTTC; cdr3_aa: CAIRDPGLAGVNEQFF
d_call: NA; clone_size: few; j_call: TRBJ1-5; v_call: TRBV6-5; cdr3_nt: TGTGCCAGCAGTCCCCCAGGAGGAAACAATCAGCCCCAGCATTTT; cdr3_aa: CASSPPGGNNQPQHF
d_call: NA; clone_size: NA; j_call: TRBJ2-1; v_call: TRBV7-6; cdr3_nt: TGTGCCAGCAGCTTAGCTAGGACAGAGAATGAGCAGTTCTTC; cdr3_aa: CASSLARTENEQFF
d_call: TRBD2; clone_size: few; j_call: TRBJ2-7; v_call: TRBV28; cdr3_nt: TGTGCCAGCAGTCCCGGAGGGAGCGGGGGGTCCTACGAGCAGTACTTC; cdr3_aa: CASSPGGSGGSYEQYF
d_call: TRBD2; clone_size: NA; j_call: TRBJ2-3; v_call: TRBV19; cdr3_nt: TGTGCCAGTTGCGCGGGAGGGGCAGATACGCAGTATTTT; cdr3_aa: CASCAGGADTQYF
d_call: NA; clone_size: NA; j_call: TRBJ2-3; v_call: TRBV6-5; cdr3_nt: TGTGCCAGCAGCCGACTAGTTAGAACAGATACGCAGTATTTT; cdr3_aa: CASSRLVRTDTQYF
d_call: NA; clone_size: NA; j_call: TRBJ2-5; v_call: TRBV27; cdr3_nt: TGTGCCAGCAGTTTACCACTGGAGACCCAGTACTTC; cdr3_aa: CASSLPLETQYF
d_call: NA; clone_size: NA; j_call: TRBJ2-5; v_call: TRBV5-6; cdr3_nt: TGTGCCAGCACCATGGGAATCGGGGGAACAGGCGGGGAGACCCAGTACTTC; cdr3_aa: CASTMGIGGTGGETQYF
d_call: TRBD2; clone_size: NA; j_call: TRBJ2-1; v_call: TRBV19; cdr3_nt: TGTGCCAGTAGTATCTCCCCTAGCGGGATCGTGTATGAGCAGTTCTTC; cdr3_aa: CASSISPSGIVYEQFF
d_call: NA; clone_size: NA; j_call: TRBJ2-5; v_call: TRBV29-1; cdr3_nt: TGCAGCGCCGAGAAAGGGGGAAGGGAGACCCAGTACTTC; cdr3_aa: CSAEKGGRETQYF
d_call: NA; clone_size: NA; j_call: TRBJ2-7; v_call: TRBV6-6; cdr3_nt: TGTGCCAGCAGTTCTCAGGGAGGCCACGAGCAGTACTTC; cdr3_aa: CASSSQGGHEQYF
d_call: TRBD1; clone_size: NA; j_call: TRBJ1-5; v_call: TRBV18; cdr3_nt: TGTGCCAGCTCAATCGGACAGGCTAATCAGCCCCAGCATTTT; cdr3_aa: CASSIGQANQPQHF
d_call: NA; clone_size: few; j_call: TRBJ2-7; v_call: TRBV7-2; cdr3_nt: TGTGCCAGCAGCTTTGTAGGGAGTGCCTACGAGCAGTACTTC; cdr3_aa: CASSFVGSAYEQYF
d_call: TRBD1; clone_size: NA; j_call: TRBJ2-2; v_call: TRBV7-8; cdr3_nt: TGTGCCAGCACTAGGGACAGGGGAACCGGGGAGCTGTTTTTT; cdr3_aa: CASTRDRGTGELFF
d_call: NA; clone_size: NA; j_call: TRBJ2-3; v_call: TRBV7-8; cdr3_nt: TGTGCCAGCAGCCGTACCAAGGGTGAGGGGGGGGATACGCAGTATTTT; cdr3_aa: CASSRTKGEGGDTQYF
d_call: NA; clone_size: few; j_call: TRBJ2-2; v_call: TRBV4-1; cdr3_nt: TGCGCCAGCAGCTTCTCGGCGGGATCGTACACCGGGGAGCTGTTTTTT; cdr3_aa: CASSFSAGSYTGELFF
d_call: NA; clone_size: NA; j_call: TRBJ2-3; v_call: TRBV7-9; cdr3_nt: TGTTCCAGCAGCTTATCACCCGGAGAGGTCACAGATACGCAGTATTTT; cdr3_aa: CSSSLSPGEVTDTQYF
d_call: TRBD1; clone_size: NA; j_call: TRBJ1-2; v_call: TRBV9; cdr3_nt: TGTGCCAGCAGCCACACTCAGGGGGCCTATGGCTACACCTTC; cdr3_aa: CASSHTQGAYGYTF
d_call: TRBD1; clone_size: NA; j_call: TRBJ2-5; v_call: TRBV11-2; cdr3_nt: TGTGCCAGCAGCAAGGACAGGCGACTCCTGACCCAGTACTTC; cdr3_aa: CASSKDRRLLTQYF
d_call: TRBD2; clone_size: few; j_call: TRBJ2-3; v_call: TRBV7-9; cdr3_nt: TGTTCCAGCAGCCGGCGGGCTAGCGGGGGAACTAGCACAGATACGCAGTATTTT; cdr3_aa: CSSSRRASGGTSTDTQYF
d_call: TRBD1; clone_size: NA; j_call: TRBJ2-2; v_call: TRBV5-1; cdr3_nt: TGCGCCAGCTACGAAACAGGGGCGGCCACCGGGGAGCTGTTTTTT; cdr3_aa: CASYETGAATGELFF
d_call: NA; clone_size: NA; j_call: TRBJ1-1; v_call: TRBV18; cdr3_nt: TGTGCCAGCTCACCACCGGCCAGAACTGAAGCTTTCTTT; cdr3_aa: CASSPPARTEAFF
d_call: NA; clone_size: NA; j_call: TRBJ1-1; v_call: TRBV7-9; cdr3_nt: TGTGCCAGCAGCCCGAGGCCCCAGGGAATGTACACTGAAGCTTTCTTT; cdr3_aa: CASSPRPQGMYTEAFF
d_call: NA; clone_size: NA; j_call: TRBJ2-7; v_call: TRBV7-2; cdr3_nt: TGTGCCAGCAGCTTATCCGGCTACGAGCAGTACTTC; cdr3_aa: CASSLSGYEQYF
d_call: NA; clone_size: NA; j_call: TRBJ2-7; v_call: TRBV19; cdr3_nt: TGTGCCAGTAGTTTCCCGGGTTCCTACGAGCAGTACTTC; cdr3_aa: CASSFPGSYEQYF
d_call: TRBD1; clone_size: NA; j_call: TRBJ1-3; v_call: TRBV9; cdr3_nt: TGTGCCAGCAGCGTAGCACAGGGGGGAAACACCATATATTTT; cdr3_aa: CASSVAQGGNTIYF
d_call: TRBD1; clone_size: few; j_call: TRBJ2-7; v_call: TRBV6-5; cdr3_nt: TGTGCCACCACGAGACAGGGATCGGTCTACGAGCAGTACTTC; cdr3_aa: CATTRQGSVYEQYF
d_call: TRBD2; clone_size: few; j_call: TRBJ2-1; v_call: TRBV7-2; cdr3_nt: TGTGCCAGCAGCTTAAGCGGGGGCTCTTACAATGAGCAGTTCTTC; cdr3_aa: CASSLSGGSYNEQFF
d_call: NA; clone_size: NA; j_call: TRBJ2-5; v_call: TRBV19; cdr3_nt: TGTGCCAGTGGTACACAGGGTGGTCCTCAAGAGACCCAGTACTTC; cdr3_aa: CASGTQGGPQETQYF
d_call: TRBD1; clone_size: few; j_call: TRBJ1-1; v_call: TRBV7-9; cdr3_nt: TGTGCCAGCAGCTTAGGCCTGACAGGGAGTGAAGCTTTCTTT; cdr3_aa: CASSLGLTGSEAFF
d_call: TRBD1; clone_size: NA; j_call: TRBJ1-3; v_call: TRBV10-3; cdr3_nt: TGTGCCATCAGGACGACAGGGAGTGGAAACACCATATATTTT; cdr3_aa: CAIRTTGSGNTIYF
d_call: NA; clone_size: NA; j_call: TRBJ2-3; v_call: TRBV5-1; cdr3_nt: TGCGCCAGCAGACCCGTGGGGGGAGATACGCAGTATTTT; cdr3_aa: CASRPVGGDTQYF
d_call: NA; clone_size: NA; j_call: TRBJ1-4; v_call: TRBV6-1; cdr3_nt: TGTGCCAGCAGTTCCACAGGAACTTTTGAAAAACTGTTTTTT; cdr3_aa: CASSSTGTFEKLFF
d_call: NA; clone_size: NA; j_call: TRBJ1-1; v_call: TRBV28; cdr3_nt: TGTGCCAGCAGTTTACTCCTACAGGGCACTGAAGCTTTCTTT; cdr3_aa: CASSLLLQGTEAFF
d_call: TRBD1; clone_size: once; j_call: TRBJ2-3; v_call: TRBV5-1; cdr3_nt: TGCGCCAGCAGTTCCCGGGACAGGGGGGCGCCAGATACGCAGTATTTT; cdr3_aa: CASSSRDRGAPDTQYF
d_call: NA; clone_size: NA; j_call: TRBJ2-5; v_call: TRBV5-6; cdr3_nt: TGTGCCAGCAGCTTGGGTTTGAGACAGCAAGAGACCCAGTACTTC; cdr3_aa: CASSLGLRQQETQYF
d_call: TRBD1; clone_size: NA; j_call: TRBJ1-5; v_call: TRBV6-1; cdr3_nt: TGTGCCAGCAGGAGGGACAGGTCCACCAATCAGCCCCAGCATTTT; cdr3_aa: CASRRDRSTNQPQHF
d_call: NA; clone_size: NA; j_call: TRBJ2-2; v_call: TRBV19; cdr3_nt: TGTGCCAGTAGTATAGCCGGGGGGGAGCTGTTTTTT; cdr3_aa: CASSIAGGELFF